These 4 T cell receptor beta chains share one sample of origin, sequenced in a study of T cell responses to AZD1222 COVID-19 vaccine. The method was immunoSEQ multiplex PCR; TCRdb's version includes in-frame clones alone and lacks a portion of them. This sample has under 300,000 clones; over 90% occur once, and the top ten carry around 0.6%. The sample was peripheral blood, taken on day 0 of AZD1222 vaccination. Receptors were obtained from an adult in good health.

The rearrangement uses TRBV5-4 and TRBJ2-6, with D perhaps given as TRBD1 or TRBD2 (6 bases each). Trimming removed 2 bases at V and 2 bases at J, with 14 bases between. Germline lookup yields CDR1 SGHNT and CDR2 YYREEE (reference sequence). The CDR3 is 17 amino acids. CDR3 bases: TGTGCCAGCAGCTTTGGGGGGCTGGGGGCTGGGGCCAACGTCCTGACTTTC. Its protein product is CASSFGGLGAGANVLTF.

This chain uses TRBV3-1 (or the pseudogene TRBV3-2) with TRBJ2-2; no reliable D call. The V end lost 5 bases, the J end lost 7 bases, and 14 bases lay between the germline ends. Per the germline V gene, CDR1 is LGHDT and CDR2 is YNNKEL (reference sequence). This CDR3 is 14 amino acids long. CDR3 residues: CASSTLVGFGELFF. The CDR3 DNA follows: TGTGCCAGCAGCACCCTAGTGGGCTTCGGGGAGCTGTTTTTT.

The CDR3 bases are TGTGCCAGCAGTTTTCTCGACAGGATAGAGACCCAGTACTTC. Translation: CASSFLDRIETQYF. V and J are TRBV7-3 and TRBJ2-5, with a possible D match to TRBD1 (6 bases). The V end lost 6 bases, the J end lost 4 bases, and 15 bases lay between the germline ends. The CDR3 consists of 14 residues. Germline assignment: CDR1 SGHTA and CDR2 FQGTGA.

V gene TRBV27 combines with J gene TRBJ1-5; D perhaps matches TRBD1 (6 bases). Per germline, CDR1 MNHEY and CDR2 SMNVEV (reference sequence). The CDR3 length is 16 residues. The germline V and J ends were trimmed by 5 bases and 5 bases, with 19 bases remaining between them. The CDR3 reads CASSPLALGADQPQHF. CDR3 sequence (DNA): TGTGCCAGCAGTCCCTTGGCTCTGGGGGCTGATCAGCCCCAGCATTTT.